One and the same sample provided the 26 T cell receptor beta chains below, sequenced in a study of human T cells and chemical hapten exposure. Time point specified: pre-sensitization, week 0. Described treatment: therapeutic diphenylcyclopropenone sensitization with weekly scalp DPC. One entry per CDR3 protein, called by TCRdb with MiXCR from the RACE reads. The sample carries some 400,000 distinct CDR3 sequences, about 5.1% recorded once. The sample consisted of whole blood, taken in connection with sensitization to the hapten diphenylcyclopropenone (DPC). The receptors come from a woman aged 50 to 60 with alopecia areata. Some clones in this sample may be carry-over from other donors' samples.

The CDR3 sequence: CSAPVNTEAFF. The CDR3 DNA reads TGCAGTGCCCCCGTGAACACTGAAGCTTTCTTT. The rearrangement uses TRBV20-1 and TRBJ1-1; D remains ambiguous. The germline gives CDR1 DFQATT, CDR2 SNEGSKA (reference sequence). This CDR3 is 11 amino acids long. V shed 6 bases and J shed 0 bases, with 5 bases lying between them.

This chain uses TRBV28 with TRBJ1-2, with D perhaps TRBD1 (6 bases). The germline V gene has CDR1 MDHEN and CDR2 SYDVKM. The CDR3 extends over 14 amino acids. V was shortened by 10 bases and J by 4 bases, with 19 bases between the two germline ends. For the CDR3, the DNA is TGTGCCATCGCAGGGGAGGCAGGGACCTATGGCTACACCTTC. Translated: CAIAGEAGTYGYTF.

Here the CDR3 DNA reads TGTGCCAGCAGTGAAGCGAATGGCTACACCTTC. This gives the protein CASSEANGYTF. The V gene is TRBV6-1, the J gene TRBJ1-2, with D unclear. Germline V CDR1 and CDR2: MNHNS, SASEGT. The V and J ends lost 0 bases and 6 bases respectively, with 2 bases between them. The CDR3 consists of 11 residues.

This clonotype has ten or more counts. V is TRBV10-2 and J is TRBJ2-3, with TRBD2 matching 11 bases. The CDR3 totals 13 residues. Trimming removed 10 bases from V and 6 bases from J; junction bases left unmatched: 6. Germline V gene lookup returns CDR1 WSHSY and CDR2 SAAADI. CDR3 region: CATLLAGDDTQYF. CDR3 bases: TGCGCCACCCTACTAGCGGGGGACGATACGCAGTATTTT.

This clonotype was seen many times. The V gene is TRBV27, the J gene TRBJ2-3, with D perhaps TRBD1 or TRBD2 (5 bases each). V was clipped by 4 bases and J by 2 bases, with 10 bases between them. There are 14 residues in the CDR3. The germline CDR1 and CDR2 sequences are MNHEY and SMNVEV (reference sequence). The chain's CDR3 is CASSWGKITDTQYF. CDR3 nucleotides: TGTGCCAGCAGTTGGGGGAAGATCACAGATACGCAGTATTTT.

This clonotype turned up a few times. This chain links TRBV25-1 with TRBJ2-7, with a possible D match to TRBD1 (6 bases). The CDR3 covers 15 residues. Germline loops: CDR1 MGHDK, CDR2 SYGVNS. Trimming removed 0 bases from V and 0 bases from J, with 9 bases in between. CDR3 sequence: CASSEYWTDSYEQYF. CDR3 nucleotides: TGTGCCAGCAGTGAATACTGGACAGACTCCTACGAGCAGTACTTC.

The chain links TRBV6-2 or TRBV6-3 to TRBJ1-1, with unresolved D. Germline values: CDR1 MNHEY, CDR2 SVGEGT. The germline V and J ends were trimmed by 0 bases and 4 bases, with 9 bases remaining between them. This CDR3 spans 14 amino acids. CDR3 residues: CASSYSDYGTEAFF. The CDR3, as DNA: TGTGCCAGCAGTTACTCGGATTATGGCACTGAAGCTTTCTTT.

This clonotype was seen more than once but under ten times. The CDR3 nucleotides are TGTGCCTCCCCGCCCCAGGCGGATACGCAGTATTTT. Protein product: CASPPQADTQYF. The chain uses TRBV30 and TRBJ2-3; D unclear. The CDR3 loop spans 12 amino acids. Germline V gene data show CDR1 as GTSNPN and CDR2 as SVGIG (reference sequence). Trimming took 7 bases from V and 6 from J, leaving 14 bases between them.

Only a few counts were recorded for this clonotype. CDR3 sequence: CASSLWTRSSYNEQFF. As DNA, the CDR3 is TGTGCCAGCAGCCTATGGACCCGTAGCTCCTACAATGAGCAGTTCTTC. The rearrangement links TRBV3-1 to TRBJ2-1; D gene ambiguous. The CDR3 length is 16 residues. Germline V lookup: CDR1 LGHDT, CDR2 YNNKEL (reference sequence). V lost 4 bases to trimming and J lost 0 bases, with 13 bases between them.

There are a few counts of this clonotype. The CDR3 DNA reads as TGTGCCAGCAGCCGGACAGGGACCATGTTAGGCAATCAGCCCCAGCATTTT. Encoded protein: CASSRTGTMLGNQPQHF. The V call is TRBV7-8, the J call TRBJ1-5, with 8 bases aligning to TRBD1. Unmatched junction bases numbered 11, after V lost 5 bases and J lost 2 bases. The CDR3 runs to 17 residues. CDR1 and CDR2 from the germline V gene are SGHVS and FQNEAQ.

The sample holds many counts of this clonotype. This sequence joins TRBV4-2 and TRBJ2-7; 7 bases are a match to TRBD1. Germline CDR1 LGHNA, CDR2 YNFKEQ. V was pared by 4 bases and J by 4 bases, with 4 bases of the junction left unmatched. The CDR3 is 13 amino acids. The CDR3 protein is CASSPGTEYEQYF. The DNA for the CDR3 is TGTGCCAGCAGCCCCGGGACAGAGTACGAGCAGTACTTC.

Here the CDR3 DNA reads TGTGCTAGTGGTCCCTCGGACCGATCCTACGAGCAGTACTTC. Translation gives CASGPSDRSYEQYF. The chain links TRBV12-5 to TRBJ2-7; D ambiguous. The germline V gene has CDR1 LGHNT and CDR2 FRNRAP. V dropped 5 bases and J dropped 1 base, with 12 bases sitting between them. This CDR3 has 14 amino acids.

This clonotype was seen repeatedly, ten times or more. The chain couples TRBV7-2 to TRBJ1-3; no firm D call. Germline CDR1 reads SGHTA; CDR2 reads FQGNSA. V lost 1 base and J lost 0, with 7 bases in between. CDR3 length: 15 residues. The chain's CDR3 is CASSLVGSSGNTIYF. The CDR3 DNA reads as TGTGCCAGCAGCTTAGTTGGGAGCTCTGGAAACACCATATATTTT. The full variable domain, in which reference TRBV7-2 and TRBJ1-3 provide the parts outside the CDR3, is GAGVSQSPSNKVTEKGKDVELRCDPISGHTALYWYRQSLGQGLEFLIYFQGNSAPDKSGLPSDRFSAERTGGSVSTLTIQRTQQEDSAVYLCASSLVGSSGNTIYFGEGSWLTVV.

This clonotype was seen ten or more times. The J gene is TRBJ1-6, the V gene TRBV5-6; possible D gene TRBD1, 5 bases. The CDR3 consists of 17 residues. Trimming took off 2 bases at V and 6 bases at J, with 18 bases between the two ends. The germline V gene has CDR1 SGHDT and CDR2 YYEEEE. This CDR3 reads CASSFLRGSKRNSPLHF. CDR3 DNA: TGTGCCAGCAGCTTCCTCCGGGGGAGCAAGCGTAATTCACCCCTCCACTTT. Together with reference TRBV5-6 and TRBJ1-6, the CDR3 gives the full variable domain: DAGVTQSPTHLIKTRGQQVTLRCSPKSGHDTVSWYQQALGQGPQFIFQYYEEEERQRGNFPDRFSGHQFPNYSSELNVNALLLGDSALYLCASSFLRGSKRNSPLHFGNGTRLTVT.

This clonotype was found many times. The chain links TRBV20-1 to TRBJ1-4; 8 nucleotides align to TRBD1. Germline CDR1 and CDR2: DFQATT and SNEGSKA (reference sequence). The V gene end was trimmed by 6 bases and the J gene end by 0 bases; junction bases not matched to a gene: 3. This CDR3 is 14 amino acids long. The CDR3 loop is CSASGGATNEKLFF. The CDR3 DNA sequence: TGCAGTGCCTCAGGGGGCGCAACTAATGAAAAACTGTTTTTT.

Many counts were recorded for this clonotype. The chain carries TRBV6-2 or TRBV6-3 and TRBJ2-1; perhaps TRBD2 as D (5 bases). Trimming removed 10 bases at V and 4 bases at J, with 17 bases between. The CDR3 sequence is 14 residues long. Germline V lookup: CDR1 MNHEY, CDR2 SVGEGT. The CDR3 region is CAISRAGEYNEQFF. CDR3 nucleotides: TGTGCCATTTCGAGGGCGGGTGAATACAATGAGCAGTTCTTC.

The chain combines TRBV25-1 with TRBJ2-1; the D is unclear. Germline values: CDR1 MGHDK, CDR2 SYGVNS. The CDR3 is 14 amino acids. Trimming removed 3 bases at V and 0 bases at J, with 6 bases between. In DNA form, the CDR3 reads TGTGCCAGCAGTGAGTCCCGCTCCTACAATGAGCAGTTCTTC. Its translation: CASSESRSYNEQFF.

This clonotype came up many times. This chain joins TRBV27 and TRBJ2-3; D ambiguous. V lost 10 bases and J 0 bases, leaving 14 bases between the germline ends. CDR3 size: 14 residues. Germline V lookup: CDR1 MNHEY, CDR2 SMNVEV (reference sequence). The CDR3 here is CATCNGFSTDTQYF. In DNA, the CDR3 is TGTGCCACCTGTAACGGGTTCAGCACAGATACGCAGTATTTT.

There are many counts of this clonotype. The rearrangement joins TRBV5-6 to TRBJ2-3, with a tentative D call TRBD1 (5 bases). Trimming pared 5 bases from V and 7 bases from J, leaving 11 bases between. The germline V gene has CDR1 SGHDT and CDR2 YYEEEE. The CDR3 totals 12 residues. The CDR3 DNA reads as TGTGCCAGCAGAAGGGGCATGAATACGCAGTATTTT. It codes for CASRRGMNTQYF. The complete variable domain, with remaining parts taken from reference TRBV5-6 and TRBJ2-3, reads DAGVTQSPTHLIKTRGQQVTLRCSPKSGHDTVSWYQQALGQGPQFIFQYYEEEERQRGNFPDRFSGHQFPNYSSELNVNALLLGDSALYLCASRRGMNTQYFGPGTRLTVL.

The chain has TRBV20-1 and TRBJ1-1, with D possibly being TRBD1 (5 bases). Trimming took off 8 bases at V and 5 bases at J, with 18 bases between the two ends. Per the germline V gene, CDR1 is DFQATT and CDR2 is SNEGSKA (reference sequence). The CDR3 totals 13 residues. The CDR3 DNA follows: TGCAGTCCGAAAGCAGGGACCCGGACTGAAGCTTTCTTT. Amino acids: CSPKAGTRTEAFF.

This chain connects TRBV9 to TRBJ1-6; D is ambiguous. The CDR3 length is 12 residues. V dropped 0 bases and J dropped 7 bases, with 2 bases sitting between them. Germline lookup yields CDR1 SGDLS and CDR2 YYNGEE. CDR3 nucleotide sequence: TGTGCCAGCAGCGTAGAGAATTCACCCCTCCACTTT. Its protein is CASSVENSPLHF.

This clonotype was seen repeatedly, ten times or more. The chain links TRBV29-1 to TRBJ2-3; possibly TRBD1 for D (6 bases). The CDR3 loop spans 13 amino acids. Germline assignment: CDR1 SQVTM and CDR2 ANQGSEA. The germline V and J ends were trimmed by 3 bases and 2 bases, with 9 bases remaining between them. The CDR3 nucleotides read TGCAGCGTTGAGGGACACTTCACAGATACGCAGTATTTT. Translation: CSVEGHFTDTQYF.

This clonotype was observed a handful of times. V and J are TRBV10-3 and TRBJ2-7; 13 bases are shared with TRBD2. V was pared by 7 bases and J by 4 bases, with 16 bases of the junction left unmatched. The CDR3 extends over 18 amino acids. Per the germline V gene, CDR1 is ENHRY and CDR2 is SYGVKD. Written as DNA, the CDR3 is TGTGCCATCACCGGATCTCCTTATGGACTAGCGGGAGAGTACGAGCAGTACTTC. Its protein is CAITGSPYGLAGEYEQYF.

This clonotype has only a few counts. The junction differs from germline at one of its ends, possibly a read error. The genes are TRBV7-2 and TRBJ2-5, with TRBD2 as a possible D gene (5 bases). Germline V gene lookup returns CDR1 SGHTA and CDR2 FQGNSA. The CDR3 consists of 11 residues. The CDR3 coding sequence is TGTGCCAGCAGCTCTGGACTCTCTCTAGACTTC. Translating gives CASSSGLSLDF.

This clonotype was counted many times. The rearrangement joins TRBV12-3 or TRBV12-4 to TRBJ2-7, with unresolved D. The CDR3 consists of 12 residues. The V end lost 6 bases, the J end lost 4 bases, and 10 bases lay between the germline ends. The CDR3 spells CASSWTEYEQYF. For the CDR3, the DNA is TGTGCCAGCAGCTGGACGGAATACGAGCAGTACTTC.

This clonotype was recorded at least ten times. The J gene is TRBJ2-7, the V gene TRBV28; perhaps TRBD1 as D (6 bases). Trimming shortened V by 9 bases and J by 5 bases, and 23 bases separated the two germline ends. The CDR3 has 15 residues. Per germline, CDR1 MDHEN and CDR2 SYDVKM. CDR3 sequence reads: CARRGSEDREDEQYF. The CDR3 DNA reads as TGTGCCAGAAGGGGGTCAGAGGACCGAGAGGACGAGCAGTACTTC.